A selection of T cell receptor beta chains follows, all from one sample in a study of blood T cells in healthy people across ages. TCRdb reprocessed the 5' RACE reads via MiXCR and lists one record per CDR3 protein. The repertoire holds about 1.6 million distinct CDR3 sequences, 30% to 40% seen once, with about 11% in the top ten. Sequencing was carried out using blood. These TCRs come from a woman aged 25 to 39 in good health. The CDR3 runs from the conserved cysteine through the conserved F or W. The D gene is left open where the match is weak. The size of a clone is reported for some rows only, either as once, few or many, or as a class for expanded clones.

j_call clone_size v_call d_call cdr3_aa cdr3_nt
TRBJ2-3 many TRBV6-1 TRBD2 CASSATSGGGTDTQYF TGTGCCAGCAGTGCTACTAGCGGGGGTGGGACAGATACGCAGTATTTT
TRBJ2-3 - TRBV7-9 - CASSLGTVTFDTQYF TGTGCCAGCAGCTTAGGGACAGTGACTTTTGATACGCAGTATTTT
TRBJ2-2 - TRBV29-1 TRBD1 CSVETGLNTGELFF TGCAGCGTGGAGACAGGGTTGAACACCGGGGAGCTGTTTTTT
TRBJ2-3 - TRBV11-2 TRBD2 CASSFAASGSPDTQYF TGTGCCAGCAGCTTTGCTGCTAGCGGGAGCCCAGATACGCAGTATTTT
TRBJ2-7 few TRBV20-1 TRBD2 CSARDSGRFYEQYF TGCAGTGCTAGAGACAGCGGGAGGTTCTACGAGCAGTACTTC
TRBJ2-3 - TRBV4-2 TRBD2 CASSQSLAGDTDTQYF TGTGCCAGCAGCCAATCTCTAGCGGGGGATACAGATACGCAGTATTTT
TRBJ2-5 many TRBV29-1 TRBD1 CSLTTGVETQYF TGCAGCCTAACGACAGGGGTGGAGACCCAGTACTTC
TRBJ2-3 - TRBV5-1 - CASSLLARVGPRTDTQYF TGCGCCAGCAGCTTGTTGGCCAGGGTCGGCCCTCGCACAGATACGCAGTATTTT
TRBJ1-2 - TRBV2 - CASSEHRVGYTF TGTGCCAGCAGTGAACACAGGGTTGGCTACACCTTC
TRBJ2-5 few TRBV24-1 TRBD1 CATSDSPGGARETQYF TGTGCCACCAGTGATTCCCCAGGGGGCGCGAGAGAGACCCAGTACTTC
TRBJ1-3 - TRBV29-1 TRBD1 CSVKDMVFPSTRGLGDTIYF TGCAGCGTTAAGGATATGGTGTTCCCTAGCACCAGGGGGCTAGGGGACACCATATATTTT
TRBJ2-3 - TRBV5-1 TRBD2 CASRLAPTSTDTQYF TGCGCCAGCAGACTAGCGCCAACTAGCACAGATACGCAGTATTTT
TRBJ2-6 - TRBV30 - CASPGAGANVLTF TGTGCCTCCCCCGGGGCTGGGGCCAACGTCCTGACTTTC
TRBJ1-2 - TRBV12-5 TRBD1 CASGLVLGTGVNGYTF TGTGCTAGTGGTTTGGTACTGGGGACAGGGGTAAACGGCTACACCTTC
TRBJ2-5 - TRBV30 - CAWRTQETQYF TGTGCCTGGAGAACTCAAGAGACCCAGTACTTC
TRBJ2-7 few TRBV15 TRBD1 CATSRDLDRVEQYF TGTGCCACCAGCAGGGATCTAGACAGGGTCGAGCAGTACTTC
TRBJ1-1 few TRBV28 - CASRLRGQDTEAFF TGTGCCAGCAGGCTACGGGGACAAGACACTGAGGCTTTCTTT
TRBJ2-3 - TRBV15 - CATSYLGAGDTQYF TGTGCCACCAGTTACTTGGGGGCGGGAGATACGCAGTATTTT
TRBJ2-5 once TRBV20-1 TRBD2 CSGDSGGVTTQYF TGCAGTGGGGATAGCGGGGGGGTCACGACCCAGTACTTC
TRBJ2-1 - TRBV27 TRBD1 CASSQNDRGNNEQFF TGTGCCAGCAGTCAGAACGACAGGGGGAACAATGAGCAGTTCTTC
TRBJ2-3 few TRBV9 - CASSVTGQYTDTQYF TGTGCCAGCAGCGTAACGGGGCAATACACAGATACGCAGTATTTT
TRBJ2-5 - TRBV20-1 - CSAREEGGPETQYF TGCAGTGCTAGAGAGGAGGGCGGGCCGGAGACCCAGTACTTC
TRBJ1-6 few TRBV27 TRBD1 CASTDTGTAYSPLHF TGTGCCAGCACCGACACCGGGACAGCCTATTCACCCCTCCACTTT
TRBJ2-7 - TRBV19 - CASSPGVGAQTHEQYF TGTGCCAGTAGTCCCGGCGTTGGGGCCCAGACCCACGAGCAGTACTTC
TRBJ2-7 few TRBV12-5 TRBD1 CADTGGSHEQYF TGTGCTGATACAGGGGGCTCCCACGAGCAGTACTTC
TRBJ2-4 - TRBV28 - CASSLWQGNSYVQYF TGTGCCAGCAGTTTATGGCAGGGAAACTCCTACGTGCAGTACTTC
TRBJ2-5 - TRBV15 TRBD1 CATSGGTGQETQYF TGTGCCACCAGCGGAGGGACAGGACAAGAGACCCAGTACTTC
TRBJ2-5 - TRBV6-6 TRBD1 CASSYTGQVVETQYF TGTGCCAGCAGTTACACAGGACAGGTGGTGGAGACCCAGTACTTC
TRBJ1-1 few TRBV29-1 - CSVTPNTEAFF TGCAGCGTTACGCCGAACACTGAAGCTTTCTTT
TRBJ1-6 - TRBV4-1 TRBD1 CASSQGDRMNSPLHF TGCGCCAGCAGCCAAGGGGACAGGATGAATTCACCCCTCCACTTT
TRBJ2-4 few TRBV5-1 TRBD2 CASSLGTRGFSDIQYF TGCGCCAGCAGCCTCGGGACTAGAGGGTTTTCGGACATTCAGTACTTC
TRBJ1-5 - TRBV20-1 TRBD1 CSARDSRTGGLPQHF TGCAGTGCTAGAGATTCAAGGACAGGGGGCTTGCCCCAGCATTTT
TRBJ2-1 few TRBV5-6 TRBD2 CASSLGLGLSPYNEQFF TGTGCCAGCAGCTTAGGACTAGGACTCTCGCCCTACAATGAGCAGTTCTTC
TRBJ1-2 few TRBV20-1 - CSARATGMRDTF TGCAGTGCTAGAGCAACAGGGATGAGAGACACCTTC
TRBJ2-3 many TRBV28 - CASSPIGGSGTDTQYF TGTGCCAGCAGCCCTATAGGGGGATCTGGCACAGATACGCAGTATTTT
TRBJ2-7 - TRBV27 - CASTSSGGSPLYEQYF TGTGCCAGCACCTCCAGTGGGGGGAGCCCTCTATACGAGCAGTACTTC
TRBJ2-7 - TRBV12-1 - CASSPSKRPSYEQYF TGTGCCAGCAGCCCCTCGAAAAGGCCCTCCTACGAGCAGTACTTC
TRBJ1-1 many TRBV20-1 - CSATTGNTEAFF TGCAGTGCTACTACAGGGAACACTGAAGCTTTCTTT
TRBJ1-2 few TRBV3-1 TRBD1 CASSQARTGGNYGYTF TGTGCCAGCAGCCAAGCCCGGACAGGGGGCAACTATGGCTACACCTTC
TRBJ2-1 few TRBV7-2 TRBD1 CASSSRTGEGNEQFF TGTGCCAGCAGCTCACGGACAGGGGAAGGCAATGAGCAGTTCTTC
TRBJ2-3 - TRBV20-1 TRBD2 CSARDHLSGASTDTQYF TGCAGTGCTAGAGATCATTTAAGCGGGGCAAGCACAGATACGCAGTATTTT
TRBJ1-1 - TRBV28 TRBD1 CASSLSGTVFEAFF TGTGCCAGCAGTTTGTCCGGGACAGTATTTGAAGCTTTCTTT
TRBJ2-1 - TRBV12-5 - CASGLASGTSSYNEQFF TGTGCTAGTGGTTTGGCGTCCGGGACAAGCTCCTACAATGAGCAGTTCTTC
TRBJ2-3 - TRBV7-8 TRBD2 CASSLNAGTSLIGDTQYF TGTGCCAGCAGCTTGAATGCCGGGACTAGCCTAATAGGGGATACGCAGTATTTT
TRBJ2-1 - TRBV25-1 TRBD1 CASSVLQGAGEQFF TGTGCCAGCAGTGTCCTACAGGGGGCTGGTGAGCAGTTCTTC
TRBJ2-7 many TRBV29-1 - CSVERSAGTYEQYF TGCAGCGTTGAACGGTCCGCAGGCACCTACGAGCAGTACTTC
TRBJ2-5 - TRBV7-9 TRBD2 CASSLPGLAETQYF TGTGCCAGCAGCTTACCGGGACTAGCAGAGACCCAGTACTTC
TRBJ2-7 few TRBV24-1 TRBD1 CATSGSEDRKYF TGTGCCACCAGTGGCTCCGAGGACAGGAAGTACTTC
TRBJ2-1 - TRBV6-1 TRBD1 CASRDPDRPFYNEQFF TGTGCCAGCAGGGACCCGGACAGGCCGTTCTACAATGAGCAGTTCTTC
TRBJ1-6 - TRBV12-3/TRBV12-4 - CASRITGNSPLHF TGTGCCAGCAGAATCACAGGCAATTCACCCCTCCACTTT
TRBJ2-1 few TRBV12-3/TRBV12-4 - CASSQQGGTQQFF TGTGCCAGCAGCCAACAGGGGGGGACTCAGCAGTTCTTC